This T cell receptor (beta chain) was recorded in a study of cytomegalovirus exposure and HLA in healthy donors (TCRdb year 2017). Describing the broader study: An earlier analysis of more than 550 of the donors reported 276 Gb of sequence data and about 120 million unique TCR beta sequences obtained from roughly 170 million T cells. Donor age, sex, ethnicity and CMV serostatus were collected together with the repertoire data. The later analysis used no new phenotypic data to find candidate immune exposures, relying instead on TCR beta sequences and their occurrence across donors. Among about 400 genotyped donors of the cohort, an average of about 220,000 unique TCR beta nucleotide sequences was sequenced per donor, of which about 19% were non-productive. The genetic ancestry cluster associated with self-reported Caucasian donors included about 84% of the 300 to 400 genotyped donors. A separate validation cohort of 100 to 150 different subjects was used in addition to the roughly 640-subject first cohort. The number of typed donors differed by locus: roughly 620-630 for A, B, C, DRB1 and DQB1; 500 to 550 for DQA1; 606 for DPA1; and some 430 for DPB1. Roughly 5 DR-DQ haplotypes were handled as single units for association and clustering because linkage in the cohort was strong. Class I and class II HLA loci were covered by the typing at four-digit resolution. High-throughput TCR immunosequencing, statistical association of individual TCRs with disease status, and machine learning were combined to predict cytomegalovirus infection status. A later analysis re-examined previously published TCR beta repertoires from hundreds of donors and added high-resolution HLA genotyping to investigate patterns of TCR occurrence. Around 320 gigabases of sequencing data and 70 million to 85 million unique TCR sequences were included in an early release covering 550 to 800 HLA-typed donors. Every repertoire in the discovery cohort had been generated on one and the same sequencing platform. A later genetic analysis took genome-wide SNP genotypes for about 65% of the 666 donors and used that subset as a discovery cohort. The study was designed to test whether signatures of past pathogen exposure could be identified by cataloging public T cell receptors. An earlier analysis of 587 of the donors applied high-throughput TCR beta sequencing to assess whether each TCR beta V gene segment acted as functional or pseudogenic. The study profiled the T cell repertoires of 666 subjects by immunosequencing and related them to cytomegalovirus serostatus. Overall study results and their limits: A group of highly shared sequence variants was considered likely to be a technical artifact of the sequencing pipeline. Because counts were too low, about 18 rarely observed V segments, including chromosome 9 orphons, were excluded from the earlier analysis of several hundred of the donors. In a later analysis, more than 15,000 TCR beta sequences were associated with specific HLA alleles at a false discovery rate of 0.05. V-gene and J-gene trimming of TCR beta chains was associated with a missense DCLRE1C variant in a later genetic analysis, and the association was replicated in an independent cohort. In a later analysis, HLA-associated TCR beta chains showed more clonal expansion and lower generation probabilities than non-associated chains that were equally common. Three of the identified cytomegalovirus-associated TCR beta chains were confirmed in vitro to be specific for cytomegalovirus antigens. A total of about 150 TCR beta chains were listed by the study as associated with cytomegalovirus. Cytomegalovirus status was reported to be diagnosed by the classifier with high specificity and sensitivity in both the original and validation cohorts. Correlated functional status among segregating V segments might reflect linkage disequilibrium, but an unknown experimental factor could not be ruled out. In a later analysis, TCR association rates were found to vary across HLA loci, with the most associated TCRs seen for DRB1 alleles and the fewest for HLA-C alleles. Presence/absence analyses assumed roughly uniform sequencing depth across donors, an assumption that may not hold. According to a later genetic analysis, donors in an Asian-associated ancestry cluster had fewer N-insertions in productive TCRs than the roughly 670-donor mean. The 87-base-pair reads could not distinguish some IMGT-functional V segments, including TRBV6-2 and TRBV6-3, so those segments were excluded. Only TCR beta chains were sequenced in this cohort, and the absence of alpha or paired-chain data limited detectable features. Immune exposure information for the cohort was limited to CMV serostatus. In a later analysis, several top co-occurrence clusters were reported to appear linked to parvovirus B19, influenza, CMV and Epstein-Barr virus. According to a later analysis, most CMV-associated TCR beta chains appeared to be HLA-restricted, and the HLA associations seemed to be driven largely by CMV exposure. When HLA alleles, especially DR and DQ, strongly co-occurred, TCR associations were difficult to assign to individual alleles. Broadly in line with IMGT annotations, most TCR beta V segments showed up in productive rearrangements about 87% or about 30% of the time in an earlier analysis of around 550 of the donors. It was suggested by the authors that the approach could potentially be generalized to other disease states and immunological phenotypes. HLA typing was unavailable for some donors at each locus, so association tests used only the typed subset. A further reported finding was that TCR beta sequences accurately predicted the HLA-A and HLA-B alleles for most subjects in the first cohort. Most TCR sequences were observed very rarely across donors, whereas some public TCRs were present in many individuals.

Regarding this clone: Its antigen has not been determined. Per-nucleotide qualities are absent, and no much larger clonotype sits a single base away.

The library was generated by the immunoSEQ multiplex PCR assay. The multiplex PCR relied on a mix of 60 forward primers for TCR Vbeta segments and 13 reverse primers for TCR Jbeta segments. Amplification of the CDR3 region of rearranged TCR beta genes was performed with a multiplex PCR assay on genomic DNA. The Illumina HiSeq System was used to sequence the amplified TCR beta libraries as 87-base-pair reads. The paper's processing steps were these. In a later analysis, tens of millions of unique TCR beta chains were counted across the roughly 610 repertoires, and some 10 million of these chains were shared by at least two donors. Raw reads were error-corrected and collapsed into unique sequences by a nearest-neighbor algorithm in which closely related sequences were merged to remove PCR and sequencing errors. Alignment of CDR3 sequences to IMGT reference sequences was used to assign V, D and J gene segments. Each retained sequence needed at least a six-nucleotide match to both a V gene segment and a J gene segment. Rearrangements were classified as productive when the CDR3 lacked stop codons and remained in frame with V and J, and all other rearrangements were classified as non-productive. CDR3 was defined by IMGT convention, running from the second conserved V-encoded cysteine to the conserved J-encoded phenylalanine. The earlier analysis of about 570 of the donors excluded any sequence lacking an unambiguous match to a single V gene segment. In an earlier analysis of more than 500 of the donors, a V segment was called functional when productive rearrangements were above 56.7%, and segregating when the standard deviation between donors exceeded 5%. To diagnose cytomegalovirus status from the catalog of TCR beta chain sequences, a statistical classification framework was built. V and J gene assignment, in a later analysis, came from comparing TCR nucleotide sequences with IMGT/GENE-DB human TR gene sequences. The TCRdist pipeline was used in a later analysis to assign CDR3 sequences and most-parsimonious VDJ recombination scenarios. A later analysis defined each TCR beta chain by its CDR3 amino acid sequence plus V-gene family, and excluded reads lacking a unique V-gene family. In a later analysis, 450 to 600 highly shared, low-generation-probability nucleotide sequences were removed to address suspected cross-contamination and a sequencing artifact. In a later analysis, a clonal expansion index was calculated for each public chain from normalized within-repertoire ranks of inferred template counts. A later analysis computed generation probabilities with a VDJ recombination model fitted to out-of-frame rearrangements, and checked the results against IGoR. Hypergeometric tests were used in a later analysis to score TCR-TCR, TCR-HLA and TCR-CMV co-occurrence, with a repertoire-size bias correction applied to the TCR pairs. In a later analysis, false discovery rates were estimated by permuting HLA or CMV assignments 20 times. In a later analysis, co-occurring TCRs were grouped using DBSCAN, and TCRdist sequence similarity was added for clustering within HLA-allele-positive subsets. Repertoires with fewer than 30,000 or more than 120,000 public chains, plus five repertoires with anomalous nucleotide sharing, were excluded from co-occurrence clustering. This immuneACCESS table, as held by TCRdb, lists in-frame sequences with V and J called but not all clones. Of the missing ones, under half trace to an unresolved V gene in checked studies; the others have no known cause. The D gene and trimming were derived from the DNA, and the V and J assignments and clone size from that table. The sample has 140,000 to 150,000 clones on record, roughly three quarters of them singletons. The top ten clonotypes cover about 1.8% of the sample.

The trim is 0 bases for V and 0 bases for J, with a gap of 15 bases between the germline ends. For CDR1 and CDR2, the germline V gene lists SGHDT and YYEEEE. The CDR3 runs 18 residues from the cysteine to the phenylalanine. Solely the CDR3 DNA is kept, with 54 bases framed from the first base. The cohort was made up of roughly 670 healthy bone marrow donors. At the time of sampling, every cohort member was nominally healthy, though immune exposures that went unrecorded were likely present. The donor was CMV seronegative and belonged to the group of around 350 seronegative cohort members. A peripheral blood sample was collected from each donor, and TCR beta sequencing was performed on peripheral blood mononuclear cells. The Qiagen DNeasy Blood Extraction Kit was used to extract genomic DNA from the blood cell samples.

The TCR originated in a middle-aged woman in good health and CMV-seronegative. The chain couples TRBV5-6 to TRBJ2-2, with a weak D call of TRBD2 (5 bases match). The sample taken for sequencing was PBMCs. The CDR3 region has the sequence CASSLASRGYANTGELFF. The DNA sequence is as follows: TGTGCCAGCAGCTTGGCGTCCCGGGGTTACGCGAACACCGGGGAGCTGTTTTTT.